This TCR beta chain was identified in a study of graft-versus-host responses after intestinal transplantation. Clones were read by immunoSEQ multiplex PCR, and TCRdb kept only the in-frame ones, dropping some. The sample lists 98,000 or so clones; 87% were seen once. Findings of the study overall: Among circulating GvH clones, peak levels were associated with early post-transplant declines in HvG clones. Recipient marrow held GvH clones, some first seen in ileum or blood.

As regards this clone: Its antigen remains unknown.

The starting material was unstimulated CD4+ T cells sorted from spleen or lymph node cells, obtained before intestinal transplant. The sequence came from a human donor who received an intestinal transplant.

The CDR3 reads CASSFRGGTTYEQYF. As DNA, the CDR3 is TGTGCCAGCAGCTTCCGGGGAGGGACCACCTACGAGCAGTACTTC. V usage is TRBV7-2 and J usage is TRBJ2-7; 7 bases match TRBD2. V gave up 3 bases and J gave up 2 bases; unmatched junction bases: 7. Germline assignment: CDR1 SGHTA and CDR2 FQGNSA. The CDR3 has 15 residues.